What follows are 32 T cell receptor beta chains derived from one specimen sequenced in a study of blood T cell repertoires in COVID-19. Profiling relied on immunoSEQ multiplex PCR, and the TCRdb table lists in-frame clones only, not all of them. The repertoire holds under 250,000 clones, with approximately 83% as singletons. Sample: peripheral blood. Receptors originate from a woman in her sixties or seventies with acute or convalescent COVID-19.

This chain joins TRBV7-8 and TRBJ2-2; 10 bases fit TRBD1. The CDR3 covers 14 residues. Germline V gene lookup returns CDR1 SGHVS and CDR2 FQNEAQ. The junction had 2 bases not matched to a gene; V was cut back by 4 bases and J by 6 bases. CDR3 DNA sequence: TGTGCCAGCAGCTCGACAGGGGGCCCCGGGGAGCTGTTTTTT. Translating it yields CASSSTGGPGELFF.

The CDR3 sequence is CAWSSRGEQYF. The CDR3 region has the DNA TGTGCCTGGAGTTCAAGGGGCGAGCAGTACTTC. The J gene is TRBJ2-7, the V gene TRBV30; a weak D match, TRBD1 (5 bases). Germline CDR1 and CDR2: GTSNPN and SVGIG (reference sequence). V lost 2 bases, J lost 6 bases, and 8 bases lay in between. This CDR3 region has 11 residues.

DNA of the CDR3: TGTGCCAGCAGGGCGCGGGGGAACTATGGCTACACCTTC. As protein: CASRARGNYGYTF. This chain uses TRBV2 with TRBJ1-2, with D perhaps TRBD1 (5 bases). This CDR3 comprises 13 residues. Between the trimmed V and J ends, which lost 6 bases and 2 bases, there was a span of 10 bases. Looked up from germline, CDR1 is SNHLY and CDR2 is FYNNEI.

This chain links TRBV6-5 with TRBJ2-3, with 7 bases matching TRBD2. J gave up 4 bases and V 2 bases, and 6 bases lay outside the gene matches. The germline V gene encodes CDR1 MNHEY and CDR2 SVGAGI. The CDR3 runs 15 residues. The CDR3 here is CASSYRGLPSDTQYF. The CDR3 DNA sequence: TGTGCCAGCAGTTACCGGGGACTACCTTCAGATACGCAGTATTTT.

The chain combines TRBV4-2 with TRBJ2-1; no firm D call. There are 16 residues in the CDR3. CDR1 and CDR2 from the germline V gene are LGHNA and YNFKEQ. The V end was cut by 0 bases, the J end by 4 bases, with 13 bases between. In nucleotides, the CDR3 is TGTGCCAGCAGCCAAGAGTTGGCAAGTTCATACAATGAGCAGTTCTTC. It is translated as CASSQELASSYNEQFF.

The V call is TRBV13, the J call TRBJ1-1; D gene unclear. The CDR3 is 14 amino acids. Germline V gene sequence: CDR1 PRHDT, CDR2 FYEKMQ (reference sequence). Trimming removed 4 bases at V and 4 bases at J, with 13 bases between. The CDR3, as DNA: TGTGCCAGCAGCTCATCAGCGGGCGGCACTGAAGCTTTCTTT. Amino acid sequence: CASSSSAGGTEAFF.

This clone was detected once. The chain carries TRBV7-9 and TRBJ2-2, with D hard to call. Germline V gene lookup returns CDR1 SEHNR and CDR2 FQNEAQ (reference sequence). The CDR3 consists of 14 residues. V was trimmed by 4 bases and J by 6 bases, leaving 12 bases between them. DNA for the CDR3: TGTGCCAGCAGCTCTTCGATCGGGTCCGGGGAGCTGTTTTTT. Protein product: CASSSSIGSGELFF.

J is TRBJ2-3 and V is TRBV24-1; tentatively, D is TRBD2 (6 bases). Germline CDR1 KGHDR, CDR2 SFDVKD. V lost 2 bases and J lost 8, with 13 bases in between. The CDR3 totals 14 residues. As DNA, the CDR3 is TGTGCCACCAGTGATTCGGCGGGGATGGGTACGCAGTATTTT. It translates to CATSDSAGMGTQYF.

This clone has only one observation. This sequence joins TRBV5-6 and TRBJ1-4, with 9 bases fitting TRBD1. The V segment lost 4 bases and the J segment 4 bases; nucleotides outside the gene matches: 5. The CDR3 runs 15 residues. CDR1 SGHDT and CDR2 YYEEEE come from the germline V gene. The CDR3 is CASSPGDRVNEKLFF. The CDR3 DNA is TGTGCCAGCAGCCCTGGGGACAGGGTTAATGAAAAACTGTTTTTT.

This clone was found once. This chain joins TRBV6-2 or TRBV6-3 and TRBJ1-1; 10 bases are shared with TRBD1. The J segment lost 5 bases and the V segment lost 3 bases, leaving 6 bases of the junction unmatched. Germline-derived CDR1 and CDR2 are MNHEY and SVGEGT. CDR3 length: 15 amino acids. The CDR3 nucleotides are TGTGCCAGCAGTTATGTCGGACAGGGGGTTACTGAAGCTTTCTTT. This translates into CASSYVGQGVTEAFF.

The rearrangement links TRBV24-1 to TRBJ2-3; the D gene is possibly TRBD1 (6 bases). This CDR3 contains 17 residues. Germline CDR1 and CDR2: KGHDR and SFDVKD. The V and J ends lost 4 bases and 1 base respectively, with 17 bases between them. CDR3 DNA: TGTGCCACCAGTGACCGGGGCCAGGGGTTTGGCACAGATACGCAGTATTTT. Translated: CATSDRGQGFGTDTQYF.

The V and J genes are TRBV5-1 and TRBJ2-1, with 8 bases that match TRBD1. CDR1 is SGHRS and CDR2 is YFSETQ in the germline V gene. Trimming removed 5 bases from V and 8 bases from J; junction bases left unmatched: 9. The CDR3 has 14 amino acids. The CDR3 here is CASRMDRVRDEQFF. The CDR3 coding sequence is TGCGCCAGCAGAATGGACAGGGTGCGCGATGAGCAGTTCTTC.

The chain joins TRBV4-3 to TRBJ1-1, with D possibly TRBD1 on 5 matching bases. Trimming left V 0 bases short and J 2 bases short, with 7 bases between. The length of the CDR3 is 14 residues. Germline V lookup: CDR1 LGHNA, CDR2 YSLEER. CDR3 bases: TGCGCCAGCAGCCAAGATGACAGAAACACTGAAGCTTTCTTT. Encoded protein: CASSQDDRNTEAFF.

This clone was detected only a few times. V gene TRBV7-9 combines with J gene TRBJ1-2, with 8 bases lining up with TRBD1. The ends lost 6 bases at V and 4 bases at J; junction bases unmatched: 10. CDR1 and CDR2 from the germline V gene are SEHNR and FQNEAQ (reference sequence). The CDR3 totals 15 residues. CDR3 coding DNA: TGTGCCAGCAGAGACGACAGGGGACACTTCTATGGCTACACCTTC. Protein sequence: CASRDDRGHFYGYTF.

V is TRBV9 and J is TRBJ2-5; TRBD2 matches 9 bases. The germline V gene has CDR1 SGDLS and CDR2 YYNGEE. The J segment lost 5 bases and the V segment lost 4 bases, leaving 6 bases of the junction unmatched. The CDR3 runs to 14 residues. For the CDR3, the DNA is TGTGCCAGCAGCTCGGGGGGACTAGCTGAGACCCAGTACTTC. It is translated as CASSSGGLAETQYF. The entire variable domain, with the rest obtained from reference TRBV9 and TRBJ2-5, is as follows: DSGVTQTPKHLITATGQRVTLRCSPRSGDLSVYWYQQSLDQGLQFLIQYYNGEERAKGNILERFSAQQFPDLHSELNLSSLELGDSALYFCASSSGGLAETQYFGPGTRLLVL.

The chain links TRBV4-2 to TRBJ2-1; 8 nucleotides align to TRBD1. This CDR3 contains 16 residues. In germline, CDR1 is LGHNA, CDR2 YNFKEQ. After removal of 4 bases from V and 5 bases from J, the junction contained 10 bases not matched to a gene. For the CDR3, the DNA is TGTGCCAGCAGCCCCGCCGGGACAGGTAGACACAATGAGCAGTTCTTC. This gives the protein CASSPAGTGRHNEQFF.

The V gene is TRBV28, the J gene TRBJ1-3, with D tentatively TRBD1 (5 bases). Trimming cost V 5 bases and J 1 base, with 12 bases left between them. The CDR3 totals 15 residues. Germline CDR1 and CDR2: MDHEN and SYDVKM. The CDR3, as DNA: TGTGCCAGCAGTCTCAGAAAGGGGTCTGGAAACACCATATATTTT. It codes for CASSLRKGSGNTIYF.

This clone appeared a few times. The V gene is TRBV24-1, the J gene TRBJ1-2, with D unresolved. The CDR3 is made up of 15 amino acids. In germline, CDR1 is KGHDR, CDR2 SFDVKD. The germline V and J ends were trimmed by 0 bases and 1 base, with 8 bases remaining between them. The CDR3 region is CATSDLNKINYGYTF. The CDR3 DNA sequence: TGTGCCACCAGTGATTTGAACAAGATTAACTATGGCTACACCTTC.

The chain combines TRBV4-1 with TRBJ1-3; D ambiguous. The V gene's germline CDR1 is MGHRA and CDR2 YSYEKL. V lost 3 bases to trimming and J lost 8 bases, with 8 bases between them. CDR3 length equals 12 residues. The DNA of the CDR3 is TGCGCCAGCAGCCATTCGGCGGACACCATATATTTT. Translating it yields CASSHSADTIYF.

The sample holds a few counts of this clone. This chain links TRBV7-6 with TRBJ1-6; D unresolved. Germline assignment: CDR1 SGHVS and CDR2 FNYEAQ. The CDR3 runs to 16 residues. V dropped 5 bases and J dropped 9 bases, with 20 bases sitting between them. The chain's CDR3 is CASSPLGGPLLSPLHF. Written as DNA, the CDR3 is TGTGCCAGCAGCCCGTTAGGAGGGCCGTTACTTTCACCCCTCCACTTT. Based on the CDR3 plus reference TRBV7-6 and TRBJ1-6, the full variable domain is GAGVSQSPRYKVTKRGQDVALRCDPISGHVSLYWYRQALGQGPEFLTYFNYEAQQDKSGLPNDRFSAERPEGSISTLTIQRTEQRDSAMYRCASSPLGGPLLSPLHFGNGTRLTVT.

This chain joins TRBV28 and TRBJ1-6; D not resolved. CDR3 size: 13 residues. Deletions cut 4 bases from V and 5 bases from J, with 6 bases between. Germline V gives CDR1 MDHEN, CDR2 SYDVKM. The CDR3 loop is CASSSVNNSPLHF. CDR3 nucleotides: TGTGCCAGCAGTTCTGTTAATAATTCACCCCTCCACTTT.

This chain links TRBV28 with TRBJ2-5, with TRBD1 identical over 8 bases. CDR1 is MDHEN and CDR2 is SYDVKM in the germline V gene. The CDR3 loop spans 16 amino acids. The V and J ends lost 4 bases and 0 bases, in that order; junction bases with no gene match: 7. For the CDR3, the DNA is TGTGCCAGCAGTTCCGGACAGGGAATGTACCAAGAGACCCAGTACTTC. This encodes CASSSGQGMYQETQYF. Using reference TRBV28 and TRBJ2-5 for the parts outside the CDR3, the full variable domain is DVKVTQSSRYLVKRTGEKVFLECVQDMDHENMFWYRQDPGLGLRLIYFSYDVKMKEKGDIPEGYSVSREKKERFSLILESASTNQTSMYLCASSSGQGMYQETQYFGPGTRLLVL.

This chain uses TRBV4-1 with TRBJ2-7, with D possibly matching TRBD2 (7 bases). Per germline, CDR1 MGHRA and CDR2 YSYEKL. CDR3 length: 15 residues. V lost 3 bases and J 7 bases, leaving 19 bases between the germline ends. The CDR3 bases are TGCGCCAGCAGCCACTCTAGCGGAAAGGGGGAAGAGCAGTACTTC. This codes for CASSHSSGKGEEQYF.

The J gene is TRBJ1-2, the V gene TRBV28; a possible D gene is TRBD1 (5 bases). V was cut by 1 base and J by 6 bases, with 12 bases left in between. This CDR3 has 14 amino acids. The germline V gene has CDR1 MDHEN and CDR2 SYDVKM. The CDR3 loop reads CASSLLSQGHGYTF. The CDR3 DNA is TGTGCCAGCAGTTTATTGAGTCAGGGTCATGGCTACACCTTC.

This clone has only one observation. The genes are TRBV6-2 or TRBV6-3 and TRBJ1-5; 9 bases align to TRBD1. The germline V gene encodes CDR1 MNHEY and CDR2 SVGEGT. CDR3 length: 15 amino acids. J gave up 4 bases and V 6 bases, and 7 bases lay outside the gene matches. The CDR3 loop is CASSPDRGKNQPQHF. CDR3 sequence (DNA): TGTGCCAGCAGCCCGGACAGGGGAAAGAATCAGCCCCAGCATTTT.

The DNA for the CDR3 is TGTGCCAGCAAGCGGACTGTCTACAATGAGCAGTTCTTC. Protein sequence: CASKRTVYNEQFF. The V gene is TRBV2, the J gene TRBJ2-1, with D possibly TRBD2 on 5 matching bases. V was shortened by 7 bases and J by 3 bases, with 10 bases between the two germline ends. CDR3 length equals 13 residues. Germline-derived CDR1 and CDR2 are SNHLY and FYNNEI.

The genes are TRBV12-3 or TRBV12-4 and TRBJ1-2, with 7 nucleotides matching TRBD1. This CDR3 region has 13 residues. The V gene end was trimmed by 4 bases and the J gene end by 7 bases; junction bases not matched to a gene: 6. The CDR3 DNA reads TGTGCCAGCAGTTCCTCGACAGGGTTTGGCTACACCTTC. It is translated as CASSSSTGFGYTF.

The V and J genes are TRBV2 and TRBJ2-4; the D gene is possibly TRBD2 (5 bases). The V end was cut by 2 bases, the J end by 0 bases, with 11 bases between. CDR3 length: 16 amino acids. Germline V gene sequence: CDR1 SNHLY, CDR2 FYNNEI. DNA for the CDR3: TGTGCCAGCAGTGAACCTAGCAGCCTAGCCAAAAACATTCAGTACTTC. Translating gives CASSEPSSLAKNIQYF.

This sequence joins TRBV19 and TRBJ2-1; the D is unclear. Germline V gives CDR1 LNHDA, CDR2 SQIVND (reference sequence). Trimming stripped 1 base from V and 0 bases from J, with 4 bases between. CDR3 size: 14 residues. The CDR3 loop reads CASSIASSYNEQFF. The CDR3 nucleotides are TGTGCCAGTAGTATAGCGAGCTCCTACAATGAGCAGTTCTTC.

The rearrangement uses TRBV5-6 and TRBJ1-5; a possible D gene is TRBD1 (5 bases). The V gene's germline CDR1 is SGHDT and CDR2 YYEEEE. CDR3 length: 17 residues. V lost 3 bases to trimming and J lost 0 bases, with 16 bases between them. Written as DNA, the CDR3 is TGTGCCAGCAGCTCGTTCGCAGGGAATCATAGCAATCAGCCCCAGCATTTT. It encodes CASSSFAGNHSNQPQHF.

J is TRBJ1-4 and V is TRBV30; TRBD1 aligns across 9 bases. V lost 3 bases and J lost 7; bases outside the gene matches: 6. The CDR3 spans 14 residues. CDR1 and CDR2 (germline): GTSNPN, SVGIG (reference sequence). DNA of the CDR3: TGTGCCTGGAGATCGGGACAGGGTTCTGAAAAACTGTTTTTT. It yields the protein CAWRSGQGSEKLFF.

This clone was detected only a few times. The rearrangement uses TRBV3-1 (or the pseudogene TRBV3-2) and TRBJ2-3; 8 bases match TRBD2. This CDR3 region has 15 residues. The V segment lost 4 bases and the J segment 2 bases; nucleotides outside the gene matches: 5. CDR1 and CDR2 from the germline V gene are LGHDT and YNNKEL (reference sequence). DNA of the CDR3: TGTGCCAGCAGCCCAGCGGGGGCCCCCACAGATACGCAGTATTTT. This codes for CASSPAGAPTDTQYF.